This T cell receptor beta chain was captured in a study of T cell repertoires in cytomegalovirus infection. Looked up from germline, CDR1 is SEHNR and CDR2 is FQNEAQ (reference sequence). The CDR3 runs to 13 residues. Concerning this clonotype: The junction differs from germline at one of its ends, possibly a read error.

TCRdb recomputed calls from the reads with MiXCR, one row per CDR3 protein. The sample lists approximately 700,000 distinct CDR3 sequences, approximately 34% seen once, with under 3.5% in the top ten. The clonotype comes from a human donor in good health (CMV status not recorded). Some clones in this sample may be carry-over from other donors' samples. The chain has TRBV7-9 and TRBJ1-2; a possible D gene is TRBD1 (5 bases). Sample: PBMCs. This CDR3 is CASSSDRYYCYTF. In DNA form, the CDR3 reads TGTGCCAGCAGCTCCGACAGATACTATTGCTACACCTTC.